These 15 T cell receptor beta chains were sequenced from one sample in a study of shared clonotypes between healthy human individuals. Cells designated naive CD8 were CD45RO-negative and were positively selected for CCR7, with terminally differentiated effector memory CD45RA+ cells excluded. Here immunoSEQ multiplex PCR was the method, and the copy in TCRdb shows in-frame clones only, minus some. The data show about 700,000 clones, about 90% seen once. The sequenced sample was naive CD8+ T cells sorted from blood. Source of these receptors: a man aged 25 to 40 in good health.

This rearrangement joins TRBV6-1 to TRBJ2-2, with D perhaps TRBD2 (6 bases). The CDR3 is 15 residues long. V lost 6 bases to trimming and J lost 5 bases, with 16 bases between them. The germline CDR1 and CDR2 sequences are MNHNS and SASEGT. The CDR3 is CASSPYAGPTGELFF. The CDR3 DNA reads as TGTGCCAGCAGCCCCTATGCGGGGCCGACCGGGGAGCTGTTTTTT.

The rearrangement links TRBV9 to TRBJ2-3; tentatively, D is TRBD1 or TRBD2 (6 bases each). Germline loops: CDR1 SGDLS, CDR2 YYNGEE. The ends were cut back, 8 bases at V and 1 base at J, with 14 bases in the middle. This CDR3 is 14 amino acids long. CDR3 sequence: CASGGGLGTDTQYF. The DNA for the CDR3 is TGTGCCAGTGGAGGGGGACTCGGCACAGATACGCAGTATTTT.

The chain uses TRBV9 and TRBJ1-4; D is possibly TRBD1 (5 bases). The CDR3 covers 18 residues. Germline assignment: CDR1 SGDLS and CDR2 YYNGEE. V was clipped by 3 bases and J by 3 bases, with 21 bases between them. The CDR3 nucleotides are TGTGCCAGCAGCGAAACCTCCCTGGGGCAGGCAGCTAATGAAAAACTGTTTTTT. This gives the protein CASSETSLGQAANEKLFF. Looking up the rest from reference TRBV9 and TRBJ1-4 gives the full variable domain: DSGVTQTPKHLITATGQRVTLRCSPRSGDLSVYWYQQSLDQGLQFLIQYYNGEERAKGNILERFSAQQFPDLHSELNLSSLELGDSALYFCASSETSLGQAANEKLFFGSGTQLSVL.

This clone has just a few counts. The chain carries TRBV6-6 and TRBJ1-2; D is undetermined. Germline V gives CDR1 MNHNY, CDR2 SVGAGI (reference sequence). This CDR3 contains 12 residues. The ends were cut back, 0 bases at V and 8 bases at J, with 7 bases in the middle. CDR3 in amino acids: CASSYSTAGYTF. The CDR3 bases are TGTGCCAGCAGTTACTCGACGGCAGGCTACACCTTC.

Turning to this clone: At the DNA level, this CDR3 is encoded by other sequences in the same sample as well. V and J are TRBV6-5 and TRBJ2-3, with TRBD2 matching over 11 bases. With V trimmed by 6 bases and J by 3 bases, 5 bases remained unmatched. Germline loops: CDR1 MNHEY, CDR2 SVGAGI. CDR3 size: 15 residues. CDR3 DNA sequence: TGTGCCAGCAGCTCGTTAGCGGGGGGGACAGATACGCAGTATTTT. Amino acids: CASSSLAGGTDTQYF.

The chain employs TRBV27 and TRBJ2-1; D perhaps matches TRBD2 (6 bases). CDR3 size: 13 residues. The V and J ends lost 6 bases and 7 bases respectively, with 13 bases between them. Germline V gene data show CDR1 as MNHEY and CDR2 as SMNVEV (reference sequence). This CDR3 reads CASSTGVGNEQFF. The CDR3 DNA reads TGTGCCAGCAGCACGGGAGTTGGTAATGAGCAGTTCTTC.

The DNA of the CDR3 is TGTGCCAGCAGCACCCCCTCGGGGGGGAATGAAAAACTGTTTTTT. This codes for CASSTPSGGNEKLFF. The rearrangement links TRBV7-9 to TRBJ1-4; D perhaps matches TRBD1 (5 bases). Germline assignment: CDR1 SEHNR and CDR2 FQNEAQ (reference sequence). The CDR3 is 15 residues long. The germline V and J ends were trimmed by 5 bases and 5 bases, with 15 bases remaining between them.

J is TRBJ1-2 and V is TRBV5-1; D unresolved. CDR1 and CDR2 from the germline V gene are SGHRS and YFSETQ. The CDR3 length is 13 residues. V lost 1 base to trimming and J lost 5 bases, with 9 bases between them. The CDR3 nucleotides read TGCGCCAGCAGCTTGAGAGGCAGTTATGGCTACACCTTC. This translates into CASSLRGSYGYTF.

V gene TRBV7-9 combines with J gene TRBJ2-7; D possibly uses TRBD1 or TRBD2 (6 bases each). With 3 bases removed from V and 4 bases from J, the gap between germline ends came to 16 bases. The CDR3 extends over 15 amino acids. Germline loops: CDR1 SEHNR, CDR2 FQNEAQ (reference sequence). As DNA, the CDR3 is TGTGCCAGCAGCTTTCCCGGAGGGGGTTTATACGAGCAGTACTTC. Protein product: CASSFPGGGLYEQYF.

CDR3 sequence (DNA): TGTGCCACCAGCAGAGAAGGTGGTGACACTGAAGCTTTCTTT. It encodes CATSREGGDTEAFF. J is TRBJ1-1 and V is TRBV15; D ambiguous. The CDR3 sequence is 14 residues long. Germline-derived CDR1 and CDR2 are LNHNV and YYDKDF (reference sequence). V gave up 0 bases and J gave up 3 bases, with 8 bases separating them.

The chain joins TRBV30 to TRBJ2-2, with TRBD2 identical over 7 bases. The CDR3 runs 15 residues. The V and J ends lost 8 bases and 1 base, in that order; junction bases with no gene match: 10. The germline V gene encodes CDR1 GTSNPN and CDR2 SVGIG (reference sequence). The CDR3 DNA reads as TGTGCCCTGAACGGGCCTAGCGGGAACACCGGGGAGCTGTTTTTT. Protein sequence: CALNGPSGNTGELFF.

This chain connects TRBV28 to TRBJ2-3; 7 bases are shared with TRBD1. This CDR3 region has 15 residues. The J segment lost 0 bases and the V segment lost 6 bases, leaving 6 bases of the junction unmatched. Germline V gene data show CDR1 as MDHEN and CDR2 as SYDVKM. The CDR3 DNA reads as TGTGCCAGCAGACCCACAGGGGTAAGCACAGATACGCAGTATTTT. This codes for CASRPTGVSTDTQYF.

This clone was detected a few times. V usage is TRBV4-1 and J usage is TRBJ1-5; no definite D call. The V end was cut by 2 bases, the J end by 3 bases, with 2 bases between. The germline CDR1 and CDR2 sequences are MGHRA and YSYEKL. The CDR3 loop spans 12 amino acids. This CDR3 reads CASSQNNQPQHF. The CDR3 DNA is TGCGCCAGCAGCCAAAACAATCAGCCCCAGCATTTT.

This clone was counted between two and nine times. The chain is built from TRBV7-9 and TRBJ1-2, with D uncertain. The ends were cut back, 5 bases at V and 6 bases at J, with 16 bases in the middle. CDR3 length equals 14 residues. The V gene's germline CDR1 is SEHNR and CDR2 FQNEAQ (reference sequence). This chain's CDR3 is CASSRVGSEDGYTF. The CDR3 nucleotides read TGTGCCAGCAGCCGCGTGGGGAGTGAGGATGGCTACACCTTC.

The chain couples TRBV19 to TRBJ2-5; a weak D match, TRBD2 (5 bases). V gave up 3 bases and J gave up 1 base, with 12 bases separating them. CDR1 and CDR2 from the germline V gene are LNHDA and SQIVND (reference sequence). The length of the CDR3 is 15 residues. Here the CDR3 reads CASSISGSLQETQYF. CDR3 nucleotide sequence: TGTGCCAGTAGTATCAGTGGGAGCCTCCAAGAGACCCAGTACTTC.